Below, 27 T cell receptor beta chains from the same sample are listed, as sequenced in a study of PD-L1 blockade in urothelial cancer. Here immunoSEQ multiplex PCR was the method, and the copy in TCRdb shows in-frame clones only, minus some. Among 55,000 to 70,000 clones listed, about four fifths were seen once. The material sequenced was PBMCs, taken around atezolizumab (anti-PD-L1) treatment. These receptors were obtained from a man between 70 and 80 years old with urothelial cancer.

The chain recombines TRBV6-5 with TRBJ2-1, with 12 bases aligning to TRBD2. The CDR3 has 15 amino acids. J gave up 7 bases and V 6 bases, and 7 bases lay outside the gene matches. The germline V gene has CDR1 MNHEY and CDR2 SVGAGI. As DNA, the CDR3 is TGTGCCAGCAGACCCGGACTAGCGGGGAGAAATGAGCAGTTCTTC. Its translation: CASRPGLAGRNEQFF.

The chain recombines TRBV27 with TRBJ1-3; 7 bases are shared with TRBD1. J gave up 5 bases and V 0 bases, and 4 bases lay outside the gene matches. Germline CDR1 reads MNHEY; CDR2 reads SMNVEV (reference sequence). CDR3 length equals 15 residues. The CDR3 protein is CASSLSPGGRNTIYF. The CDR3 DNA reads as TGTGCCAGCAGTTTATCCCCAGGGGGAAGAAACACCATATATTTT.

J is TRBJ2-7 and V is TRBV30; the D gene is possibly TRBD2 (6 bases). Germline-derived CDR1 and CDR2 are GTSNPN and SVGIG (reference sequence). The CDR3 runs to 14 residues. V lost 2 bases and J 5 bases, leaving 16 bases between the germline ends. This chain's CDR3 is CAWSRALGGHEQYF. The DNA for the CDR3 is TGTGCCTGGAGTAGGGCTCTGGGAGGCCACGAGCAGTACTTC.

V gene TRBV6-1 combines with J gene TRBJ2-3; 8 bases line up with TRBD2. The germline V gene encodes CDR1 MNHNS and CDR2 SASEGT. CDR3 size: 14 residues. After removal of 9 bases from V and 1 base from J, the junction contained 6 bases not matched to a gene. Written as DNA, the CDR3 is TGTGCCAGTCTTAGCGGGACGGGCACAGATACGCAGTATTTT. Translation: CASLSGTGTDTQYF.

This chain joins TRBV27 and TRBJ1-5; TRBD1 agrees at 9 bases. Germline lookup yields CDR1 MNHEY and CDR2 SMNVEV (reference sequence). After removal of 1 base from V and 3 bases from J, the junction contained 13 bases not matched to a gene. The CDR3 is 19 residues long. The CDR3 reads CASSLFGTGNIGNNQPQHF. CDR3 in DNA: TGTGCCAGCAGTTTATTCGGGACAGGGAATATCGGGAACAATCAGCCCCAGCATTTT.

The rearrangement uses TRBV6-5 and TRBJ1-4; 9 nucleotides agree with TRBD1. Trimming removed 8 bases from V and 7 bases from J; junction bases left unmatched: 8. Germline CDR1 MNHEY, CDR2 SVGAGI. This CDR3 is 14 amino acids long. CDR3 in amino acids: CASGKDRGGEKLFF. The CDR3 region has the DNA TGTGCCAGCGGGAAGGACAGGGGTGGTGAAAAACTGTTTTTT.

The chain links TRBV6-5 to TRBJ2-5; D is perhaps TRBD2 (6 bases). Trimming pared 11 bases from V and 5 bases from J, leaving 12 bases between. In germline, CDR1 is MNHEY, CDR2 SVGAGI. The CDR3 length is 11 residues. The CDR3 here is CAPIRGETQYF. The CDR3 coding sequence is TGTGCCCCCATCCGGGGGGAGACCCAGTACTTC.

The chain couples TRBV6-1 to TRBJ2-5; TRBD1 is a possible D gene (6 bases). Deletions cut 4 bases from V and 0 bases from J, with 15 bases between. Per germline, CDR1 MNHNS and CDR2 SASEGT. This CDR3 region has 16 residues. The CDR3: CASSAAGAKYQETQYF. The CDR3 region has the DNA TGTGCCAGCAGTGCGGCAGGGGCAAAGTACCAAGAGACCCAGTACTTC.

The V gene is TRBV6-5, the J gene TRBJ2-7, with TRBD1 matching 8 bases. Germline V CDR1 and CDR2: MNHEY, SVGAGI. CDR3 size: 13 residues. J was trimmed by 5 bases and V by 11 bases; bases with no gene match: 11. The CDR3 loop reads CASRQGTGDEQYF. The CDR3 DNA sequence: TGTGCCTCCCGACAGGGGACGGGAGACGAGCAGTACTTC.

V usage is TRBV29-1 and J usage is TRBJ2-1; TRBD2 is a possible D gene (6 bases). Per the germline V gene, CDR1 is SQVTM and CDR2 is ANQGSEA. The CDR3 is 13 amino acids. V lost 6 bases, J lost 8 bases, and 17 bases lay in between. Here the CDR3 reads CSVGGFPSDEQFF. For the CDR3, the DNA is TGCAGCGTGGGGGGATTTCCCAGCGATGAGCAGTTCTTC.

CDR3 nucleotide sequence: TGTGCCAGCAGCCAAGAATCGGGGGTTGAAAAACTGTTTTTT. This encodes CASSQESGVEKLFF. The rearrangement links TRBV4-2 to TRBJ1-4, with D possibly being TRBD1 (5 bases). In germline, CDR1 is LGHNA, CDR2 YNFKEQ. Between the trimmed V and J ends, which lost 0 bases and 7 bases, there was a span of 9 bases. CDR3 length: 14 amino acids.

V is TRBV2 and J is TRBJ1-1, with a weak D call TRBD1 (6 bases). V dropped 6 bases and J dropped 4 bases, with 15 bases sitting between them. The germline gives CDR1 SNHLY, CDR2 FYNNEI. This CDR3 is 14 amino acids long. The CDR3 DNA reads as TGTGCCAGCAGGGAGCACAGGGTTCGCACTGAAGCTTTCTTT. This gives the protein CASREHRVRTEAFF.

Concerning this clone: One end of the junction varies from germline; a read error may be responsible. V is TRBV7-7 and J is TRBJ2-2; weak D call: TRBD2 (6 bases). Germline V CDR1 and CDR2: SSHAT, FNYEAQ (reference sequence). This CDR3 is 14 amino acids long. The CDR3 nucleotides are TGTGCTAGCAGCCCGACTAGTTTGGCCGGGGAGCTGTTTTTT. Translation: CASSPTSLAGELFF.

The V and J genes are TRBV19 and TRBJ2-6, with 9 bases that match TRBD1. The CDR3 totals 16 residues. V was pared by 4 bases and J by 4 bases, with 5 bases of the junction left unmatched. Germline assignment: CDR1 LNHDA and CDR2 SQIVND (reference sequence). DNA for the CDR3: TGTGCCAGTAGTACCGGGACAGGGACCGGGGCCAACGTCCTGACTTTC. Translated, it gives CASSTGTGTGANVLTF.

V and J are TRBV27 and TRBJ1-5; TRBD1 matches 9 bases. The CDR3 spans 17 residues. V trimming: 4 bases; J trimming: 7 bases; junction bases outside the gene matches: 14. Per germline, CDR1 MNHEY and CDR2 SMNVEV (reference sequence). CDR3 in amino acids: CASSSTQGARLGQPQHF. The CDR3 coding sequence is TGTGCCAGCAGTTCGACACAGGGGGCGCGGTTAGGGCAGCCCCAGCATTTT.

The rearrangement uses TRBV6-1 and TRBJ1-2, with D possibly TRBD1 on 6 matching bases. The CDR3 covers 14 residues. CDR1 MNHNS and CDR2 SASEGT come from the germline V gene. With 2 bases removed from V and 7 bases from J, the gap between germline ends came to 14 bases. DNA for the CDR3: TGTGCCAGCAGTGAATGGCAGGGGATGGGTGGCTACACCTTC. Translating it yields CASSEWQGMGGYTF.

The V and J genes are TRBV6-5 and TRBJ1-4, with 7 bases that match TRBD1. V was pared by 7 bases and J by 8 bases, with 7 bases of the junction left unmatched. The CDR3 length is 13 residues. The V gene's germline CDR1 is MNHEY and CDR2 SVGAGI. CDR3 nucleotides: TGTGCCAGCACCGACAGGGTTGGGGAAAAACTGTTTTTT. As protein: CASTDRVGEKLFF.

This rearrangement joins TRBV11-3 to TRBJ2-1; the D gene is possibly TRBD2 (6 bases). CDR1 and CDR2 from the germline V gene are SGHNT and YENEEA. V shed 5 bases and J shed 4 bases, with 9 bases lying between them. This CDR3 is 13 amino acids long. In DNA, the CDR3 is TGTGCCAGCAGCCCGGACTATTACAATGAGCAGTTCTTC. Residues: CASSPDYYNEQFF.

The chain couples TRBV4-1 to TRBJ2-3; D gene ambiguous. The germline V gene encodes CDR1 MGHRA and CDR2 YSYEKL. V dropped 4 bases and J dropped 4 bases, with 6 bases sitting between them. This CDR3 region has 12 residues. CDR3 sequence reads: CASSRIADTQYF. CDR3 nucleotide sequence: TGCGCCAGCAGCCGTATTGCAGATACGCAGTATTTT.

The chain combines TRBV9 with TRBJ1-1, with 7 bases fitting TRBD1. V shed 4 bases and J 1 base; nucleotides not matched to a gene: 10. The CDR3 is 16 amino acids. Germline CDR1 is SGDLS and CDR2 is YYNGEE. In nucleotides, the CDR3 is TGTGCCAGCAGCAGACAAACCGGGACAGCGAACACTGAAGCTTTCTTT. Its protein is CASSRQTGTANTEAFF.

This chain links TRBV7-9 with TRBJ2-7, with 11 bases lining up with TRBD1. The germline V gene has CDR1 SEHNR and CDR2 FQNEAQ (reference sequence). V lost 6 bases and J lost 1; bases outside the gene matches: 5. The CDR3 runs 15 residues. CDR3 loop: CASRRTGGGSYEQYF. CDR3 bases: TGTGCCAGCAGAAGGACAGGGGGCGGTTCCTACGAGCAGTACTTC.

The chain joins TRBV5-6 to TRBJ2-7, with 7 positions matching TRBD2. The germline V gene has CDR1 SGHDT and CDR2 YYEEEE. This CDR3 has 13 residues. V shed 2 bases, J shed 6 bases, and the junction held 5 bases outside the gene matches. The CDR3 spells CASSFPGGSEQYF. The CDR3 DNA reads TGTGCCAGCAGCTTCCCGGGGGGTTCCGAGCAGTACTTC.

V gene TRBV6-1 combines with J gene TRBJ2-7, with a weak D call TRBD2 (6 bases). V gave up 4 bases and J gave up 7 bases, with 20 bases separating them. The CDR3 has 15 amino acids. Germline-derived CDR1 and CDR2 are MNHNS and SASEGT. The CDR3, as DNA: TGTGCCAGCAGTGTCGATCGGGGAGGTGGAAGGGAGCAGTACTTC. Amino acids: CASSVDRGGGREQYF.

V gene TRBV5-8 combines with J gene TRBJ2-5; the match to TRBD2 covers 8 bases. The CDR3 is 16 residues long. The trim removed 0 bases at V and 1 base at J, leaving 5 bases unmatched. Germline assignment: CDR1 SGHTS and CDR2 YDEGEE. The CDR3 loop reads CASSLGARGGQETQYF. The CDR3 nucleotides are TGTGCCAGCAGCTTGGGGGCCCGGGGGGGCCAAGAGACCCAGTACTTC. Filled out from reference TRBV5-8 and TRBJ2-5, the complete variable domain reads EAGVTQSPTHLIKTRGQQATLRCSPISGHTSVYWYQQALGLGLQFLLWYDEGEERNRGNFPPRFSGRQFPNYSSELNVNALELEDSALYLCASSLGARGGQETQYFGPGTRLLVL.

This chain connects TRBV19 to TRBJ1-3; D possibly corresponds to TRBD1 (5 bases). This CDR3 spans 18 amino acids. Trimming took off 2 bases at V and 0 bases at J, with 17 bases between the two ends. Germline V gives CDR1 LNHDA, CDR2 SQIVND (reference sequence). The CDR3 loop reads CASSITVGTRVSGNTIYF. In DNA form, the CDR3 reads TGTGCCAGTAGTATAACTGTAGGGACTCGAGTCTCTGGAAACACCATATATTTT.

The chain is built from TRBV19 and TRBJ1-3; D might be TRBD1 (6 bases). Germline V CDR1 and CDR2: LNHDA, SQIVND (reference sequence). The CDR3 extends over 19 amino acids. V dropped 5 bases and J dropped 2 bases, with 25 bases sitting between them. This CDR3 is CASSSPPLGASLPGNTIYF. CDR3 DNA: TGTGCCAGTAGTTCCCCACCTCTGGGGGCGTCCCTTCCTGGAAACACCATATATTTT.

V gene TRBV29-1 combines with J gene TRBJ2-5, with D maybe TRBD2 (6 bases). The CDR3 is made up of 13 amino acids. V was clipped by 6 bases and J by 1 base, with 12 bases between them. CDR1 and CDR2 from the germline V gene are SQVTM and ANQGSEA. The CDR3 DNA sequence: TGCAGCGTGGACTATGACAGCCAAGAGACCCAGTACTTC. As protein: CSVDYDSQETQYF.